The next 10 T cell receptor beta chains were all read from a single sample in a study of T cells in Graves' hyperthyroidism and ophthalmopathy. Amplified regions were TCR beta CDR3 sequences from RNA transcripts. With the HTBI primer set, the TCR CDR3 went through a first round of RT-PCR. One entry per CDR3 protein, called by TCRdb with MiXCR from the multiplex PCR reads. The data hold over 700,000 distinct CDR3 sequences, with around 19% observed a single time. Material for sequencing was blood. These receptors all come from a woman in her fifties or sixties with Graves' hyperthyroidism that later progressed to Graves' ophthalmopathy.

This clonotype was counted a few times. This chain uses TRBV25-1 with TRBJ1-1; D unclear. The CDR3 has 13 amino acids. V was clipped by 2 bases and J by 4 bases, with 8 bases between them. The germline V gene encodes CDR1 MGHDK and CDR2 SYGVNS. The CDR3 coding sequence is TGTGCCAGCAGTGAACGGGTGGCCACTGAAGCTTTCTTT. Its protein product is CASSERVATEAFF.

This clonotype was found many times. This rearrangement joins TRBV7-2 to TRBJ2-2; tentatively, D is TRBD2 (6 bases). Germline V gene lookup returns CDR1 SGHTA and CDR2 FQGNSA. V was clipped by 5 bases and J by 0 bases, with 10 bases between them. This CDR3 is 15 amino acids long. The CDR3 DNA reads as TGTGCCAGCAGCCGTAGCGGTGCGAACACCGGGGAGCTGTTTTTT. It specifies CASSRSGANTGELFF.

This clonotype was recorded many times. V and J are TRBV7-9 and TRBJ2-7; 8 bases line up with TRBD1. This CDR3 has 14 residues. Looked up from germline, CDR1 is SEHNR and CDR2 is FQNEAQ (reference sequence). The V and J ends lost 7 bases and 0 bases, in that order; junction bases with no gene match: 5. The CDR3 sequence: CASTPQGASYEQYF. CDR3 coding DNA: TGTGCCAGCACGCCCCAGGGGGCCTCCTACGAGCAGTACTTC.

The DNA for the CDR3 is TGCGCCAGCAGCCTGACTCCCCCGGGACTCCGAGAAAAACTGTTTTTT. It codes for CASSLTPPGLREKLFF. The chain recombines TRBV4-1 with TRBJ1-4, with a possible D match to TRBD1 (5 bases). Germline CDR1 reads MGHRA; CDR2 reads YSYEKL. V lost 4 bases, J lost 8 bases, and 20 bases lay in between. The CDR3 has 16 amino acids.

Only a few counts were recorded for this clonotype. The V gene is TRBV6-2 or TRBV6-3, the J gene TRBJ1-2; maybe TRBD1 (5 bases). Germline loops: CDR1 MNHEY, CDR2 SVGEGT. The CDR3 has 15 amino acids. The germline V and J ends were trimmed by 0 bases and 2 bases, with 10 bases remaining between them. The CDR3 DNA reads as TGTGCCAGCAGTTACTCGAGGGGCGCCAACTATGGCTACACCTTC. Translating it yields CASSYSRGANYGYTF.

This clonotype was seen ten or more times. The chain has TRBV29-1 and TRBJ1-4; D perhaps matches TRBD1 (6 bases). The CDR3 is made up of 13 amino acids. The V end lost 7 bases, the J end lost 5 bases, and 14 bases lay between the germline ends. CDR1 is SQVTM, CDR2 ANQGSEA, per germline. For the CDR3, the DNA is TGCAGCGCGTGGGACATCCGCAATGAAAAACTGTTTTTT. The encoded protein is CSAWDIRNEKLFF.

This clonotype was seen at least ten times. The genes are TRBV6-1 and TRBJ1-4; D is ambiguous. Trimming took 8 bases from V and 5 from J, leaving 12 bases between them. This CDR3 is 13 amino acids long. The V gene's germline CDR1 is MNHNS and CDR2 SASEGT. The CDR3 DNA reads as TGTGCCAGCTCCGGACCGCCGAATGAAAAACTGTTTTTT. Amino acids: CASSGPPNEKLFF.

In regard to this clonotype: This likely comes from a read error, as the CDR3 has no conserved phenylalanine or tryptophan at its end. The CDR3 DNA reads TGCAGTGCTAGGGGCACCGATAATTCACCCCTCCACTCT. It is translated as CSARGTDNSPLHS. The V gene is TRBV20-1, the J gene TRBJ1-6; no clear D. The length of the CDR3 is 13 residues. Germline V gene sequence: CDR1 DFQATT, CDR2 SNEGSKA (reference sequence). Trimming took off 3 bases at V and 5 bases at J, with 8 bases between the two ends.

This clonotype was picked up a small number of times. The chain joins TRBV4-1 to TRBJ1-2; TRBD1 aligns across 8 bases. Trimming removed 3 bases from V and 6 bases from J; junction bases left unmatched: 3. The CDR3 runs 13 residues. Germline V gene sequence: CDR1 MGHRA, CDR2 YSYEKL. The CDR3 loop is CASSHTGGDGYTF. Here the CDR3 DNA reads TGCGCCAGCAGCCACACAGGGGGTGATGGCTACACCTTC.

This chain connects TRBV24-1 to TRBJ1-2, with TRBD1 as a possible D gene (5 bases). V gave up 5 bases and J gave up 8 bases, with 8 bases separating them. In germline, CDR1 is KGHDR, CDR2 SFDVKD. The CDR3 consists of 11 residues. The CDR3 sequence: CATSGGTGYTF. The CDR3 coding sequence is TGTGCCACCAGTGGGGGGACGGGCTACACCTTC.